Given below is one T cell receptor beta chain in context. Within the sample, other DNA sequences also encode this same CDR3. Here immunoSEQ multiplex PCR was the method, and the copy in TCRdb shows in-frame clones only, minus some. The table has over 450,000 clones, 80% to 90% seen once; the top ten hold approximately 0.9%. The source of the sample is a study of blood T cell repertoires in COVID-19. CDR1 is ENHRY and CDR2 is SYGVKD in the germline V gene. V was cut by 5 bases and J by 1 base, with 5 bases left in between. The CDR3 is made up of 12 amino acids. Material for sequencing was peripheral blood. This receptor was obtained from a man between 18 and 29 years old with COVID-19, enrolled during active disease. The chain is built from TRBV10-3 and TRBJ1-1, with no clear D. CDR3 region: CAISPGNTEAFF. CDR3 DNA: TGTGCCATCAGTCCCGGGAACACTGAAGCTTTCTTT.